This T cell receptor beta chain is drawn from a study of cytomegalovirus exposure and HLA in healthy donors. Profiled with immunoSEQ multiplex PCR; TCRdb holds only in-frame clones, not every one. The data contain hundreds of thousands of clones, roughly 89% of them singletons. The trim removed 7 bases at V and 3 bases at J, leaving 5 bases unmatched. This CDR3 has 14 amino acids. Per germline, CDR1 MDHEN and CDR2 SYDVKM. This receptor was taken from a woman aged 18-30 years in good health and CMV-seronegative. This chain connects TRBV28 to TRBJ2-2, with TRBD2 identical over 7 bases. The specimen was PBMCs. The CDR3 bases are TGTGCCAGCAAGGCTAGCGGTTACACCGGGGAGCTGTTTTTT. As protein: CASKASGYTGELFF.